The 27 T cell receptor beta chains reported below all come from one sample, sequenced in a study of radiation and T cells in renal cell carcinoma. As for time point: blood 2 weeks post-SBRT. Treatment indicated: 15 Gy SBRT to primary tumor, nephrectomy 4 weeks later. Method: immunoSEQ multiplex PCR; TCRdb's copy keeps in-frame clones and lacks some. The table has about 130,000 clones, roughly 91% seen once. The starting material was blood, obtained from a patient whose treatment included radiotherapy and nephrectomy. The receptors were sampled from a woman aged 70-85 years with renal cell carcinoma.

The count of this clone is one. This chain links TRBV7-3 with TRBJ2-5; unclear D gene. Per germline, CDR1 SGHTA and CDR2 FQGTGA. Trimming left V 5 bases short and J 5 bases short, with 18 bases between. The CDR3 contains 15 residues. The CDR3 nucleotides read TGTGCCAGCAGCACGAGAGGAGCCCCCGGGGAGACCCAGTACTTC. It codes for CASSTRGAPGETQYF.

This clone came up once. The chain joins TRBV19 to TRBJ1-4, with no clear D. With 9 bases removed from V and 1 base from J, the gap between germline ends came to 18 bases. The CDR3 extends over 16 amino acids. CDR1 and CDR2 from the germline V gene are LNHDA and SQIVND (reference sequence). The CDR3 here is CASRGFGFGTNEKLFF. Written as DNA, the CDR3 is TGTGCCAGCCGGGGTTTTGGGTTTGGAACTAATGAAAAACTGTTTTTT.

The CDR3 DNA sequence: TGTGCCAGCAGGACCGGGCTTAATAATTCACCCCTCCACTTT. Its translation: CASRTGLNNSPLHF. This chain joins TRBV2 and TRBJ1-6; D uncertain. The CDR3 is 14 amino acids. Germline values: CDR1 SNHLY, CDR2 FYNNEI. The ends were cut back, 6 bases at V and 5 bases at J, with 11 bases in the middle.

This clone showed up just a few times. The chain combines TRBV20-1 with TRBJ1-1; D unclear. The germline V gene has CDR1 DFQATT and CDR2 SNEGSKA (reference sequence). The CDR3 has 11 residues. The V and J ends lost 5 bases and 1 base respectively, with 5 bases between them. CDR3 protein: CSARQNTEAFF. In DNA form, the CDR3 reads TGCAGTGCTCGACAGAACACTGAAGCTTTCTTT.

The CDR3 DNA is TGTGCCAGCAGTTACGGTCTGTCACGCACTGAAGCTTTCTTT. Translated: CASSYGLSRTEAFF. This rearrangement joins TRBV6-5 to TRBJ1-1; D not certain. The CDR3 is 14 amino acids. The germline gives CDR1 MNHEY, CDR2 SVGAGI. Trimming took off 2 bases at V and 4 bases at J, with 11 bases between the two ends.

This rearrangement joins TRBV7-9 to TRBJ1-2, with TRBD1 identical over 7 bases. Germline V gives CDR1 SEHNR, CDR2 FQNEAQ (reference sequence). Unmatched junction bases numbered 6, after V lost 4 bases and J lost 7 bases. The CDR3 length is 13 residues. CDR3 sequence (DNA): TGTGCCAGCAGCTCGGACAGGCTCGCTGGCTACACCTTC. Its translation: CASSSDRLAGYTF.

This clone was counted at least ten times. V and J are TRBV7-9 and TRBJ2-7; D is possibly TRBD2 (6 bases). V lost 5 bases to trimming and J lost 2 bases, with 10 bases between them. From germline, CDR1 is SEHNR and CDR2 FQNEAQ (reference sequence). This CDR3 spans 13 amino acids. This CDR3 reads CASSRGSTYEQYF. The CDR3 bases are TGTGCCAGCAGCCGGGGGTCTACCTACGAGCAGTACTTC.

The genes are TRBV4-3 and TRBJ2-5, with D perhaps assigned TRBD1 or TRBD2 (6 bases each). V lost 4 bases to trimming and J lost 4 bases, with 13 bases between them. The CDR3 is 14 residues long. Germline V gene lookup returns CDR1 LGHNA and CDR2 YSLEER. In nucleotides, the CDR3 is TGCGCCAGCAGCCCGAATACGGGGGCAGAGACCCAGTACTTC. Protein product: CASSPNTGAETQYF.

The chain couples TRBV6-6 to TRBJ2-7; a possible D gene is TRBD1 (5 bases). Germline V gene sequence: CDR1 MNHNY, CDR2 SVGAGI (reference sequence). V lost 9 bases and J 5 bases, leaving 17 bases between the germline ends. This CDR3 comprises 13 residues. CDR3 sequence (DNA): TGTGCCAGTAGCCACGACAGAATCGACGAGCAGTACTTC. As protein: CASSHDRIDEQYF.

The chain is built from TRBV4-2 and TRBJ1-2, with D possibly TRBD1 on 6 matching bases. V lost 0 bases to trimming and J lost 8 bases, with 13 bases between them. Germline V gene lookup returns CDR1 LGHNA and CDR2 YNFKEQ. This CDR3 region has 14 residues. In DNA, the CDR3 is TGTGCCAGCAGCCAAGAGGGGGCCGTGGGCGGCTACACCTTC. Its protein is CASSQEGAVGGYTF.

The rearrangement joins TRBV6-5 to TRBJ1-1, with unresolved D. The CDR3 is made up of 14 amino acids. The germline V gene has CDR1 MNHEY and CDR2 SVGAGI. With 1 base removed from V and 0 bases from J, the gap between germline ends came to 6 bases. CDR3 coding DNA: TGTGCCAGCAGTTACTTGGGGATGAACACTGAAGCTTTCTTT. Its protein is CASSYLGMNTEAFF.

V is TRBV15 and J is TRBJ2-3, with D unresolved. The CDR3 consists of 13 residues. Germline V gene data show CDR1 as LNHNV and CDR2 as YYDKDF (reference sequence). Trimming took 7 bases from V and 6 from J, leaving 14 bases between them. The CDR3 coding sequence is TGTGCCACCACCAGGAGACTCGTTGATACGCAGTATTTT. Translating it yields CATTRRLVDTQYF.

In this sample, this clone turned up once. The same CDR3 also results from other DNA sequences found in this sample. The CDR3 loop is CASSPGSYEQYF. The CDR3, as DNA: TGTGCCAGCAGCCCTGGATCCTACGAGCAGTACTTC. This chain links TRBV7-2 with TRBJ2-7, with D unclear. The CDR3 length is 12 residues. The V end was cut by 5 bases, the J end by 1 base, with 6 bases between. Germline CDR1 SGHTA, CDR2 FQGNSA.

The chain carries TRBV11-3 and TRBJ1-3, with no clear D. Trimming left V 3 bases short and J 4 bases short, with 4 bases between. Germline CDR1 and CDR2: SGHNT and YENEEA. The CDR3 has 12 amino acids. The CDR3 DNA reads TGTGCCAGCAGCTTGGGCGGAAACACCATATATTTT. Amino acid sequence: CASSLGGNTIYF.

The chain couples TRBV29-1 to TRBJ2-1, with D possibly matching TRBD2 (6 bases). Germline-derived CDR1 and CDR2 are SQVTM and ANQGSEA. Trimming shortened V by 7 bases and J by 9 bases, and 10 bases separated the two germline ends. CDR3 length: 10 residues. CDR3 in amino acids: CSAREAEQFF. DNA for the CDR3: TGCAGCGCCAGGGAGGCTGAGCAGTTCTTC.

This chain uses TRBV18 with TRBJ1-1; D gene unclear. Trimming cost V 5 bases and J 3 bases, with 10 bases left between them. The germline gives CDR1 KGHSH, CDR2 LQKENI. This CDR3 has 13 amino acids. The CDR3 is CASSRVGDTEAFF. Here the CDR3 DNA reads TGTGCCAGCTCAAGGGTGGGAGACACTGAAGCTTTCTTT.

The chain is built from TRBV6-5 and TRBJ2-7; D is perhaps TRBD1 (6 bases). V lost 4 bases and J 2 bases, leaving 15 bases between the germline ends. Germline CDR1 MNHEY, CDR2 SVGAGI. CDR3 length equals 15 residues. For the CDR3, the DNA is TGTGCCAGCAGTTTCCACAGGGAGCCCCCCTACGAGCAGTACTTC. It encodes CASSFHREPPYEQYF.

This rearrangement joins TRBV5-1 to TRBJ2-3; tentative D call: TRBD2 (6 bases). V gave up 3 bases and J gave up 1 base, with 12 bases separating them. The CDR3 has 15 amino acids. Per germline, CDR1 SGHRS and CDR2 YFSETQ. The CDR3 bases are TGCGCCAGCAGCTCCCCCTCGGGGGGCACAGATACGCAGTATTTT. Translated: CASSSPSGGTDTQYF. The whole variable domain, remainder taken from reference TRBV5-1 and TRBJ2-3, is KAGVTQTPRYLIKTRGQQVTLSCSPISGHRSVSWYQQTPGQGLQFLFEYFSETQRNKGNFPGRFSGRQFSNSRSEMNVSTLELGDSALYLCASSSPSGGTDTQYFGPGTRLTVL.

This chain uses TRBV10-3 with TRBJ2-5; 10 bases are a match to TRBD2. V lost 10 bases, J lost 5 bases, and 10 bases stayed unmatched. CDR1 and CDR2 (germline): ENHRY, SYGVKD. The CDR3 is made up of 14 amino acids. The CDR3 DNA follows: TGTGCCACCAGGGCTAGCGGGGGTAGGGAGACCCAGTACTTC. Protein: CATRASGGRETQYF.

The chain has TRBV28 and TRBJ1-1; 9 bases fit TRBD1. Germline V CDR1 and CDR2: MDHEN, SYDVKM. CDR3 size: 15 residues. V dropped 4 bases and J dropped 1; count of bases not matched to a gene: 4. In nucleotides, the CDR3 is TGTGCCAGCAGTTCCGTACAGGGGGCGAACACTGAAGCTTTCTTT. Its protein product is CASSSVQGANTEAFF.

The chain carries TRBV6-6 and TRBJ2-4; D is possibly TRBD2 (5 bases). Trimming removed 9 bases at V and 12 bases at J, with 18 bases between. The CDR3 totals 12 residues. In germline, CDR1 is MNHNY, CDR2 SVGAGI (reference sequence). Written as DNA, the CDR3 is TGTGCCAGTGGGATCCGGGGTTTGGATCAGTACTTC. It encodes CASGIRGLDQYF.

The V gene is TRBV6-1, the J gene TRBJ1-2; 11 bases are a match to TRBD1. Germline V lookup: CDR1 MNHNS, CDR2 SASEGT. This CDR3 region has 14 residues. After removal of 6 bases from V and 4 bases from J, the junction contained 4 bases not matched to a gene. Here the CDR3 reads CASRDRGQGYGYTF. Here the CDR3 DNA reads TGTGCCAGCAGGGACAGGGGGCAAGGCTATGGCTACACCTTC.

The gene calls are TRBV11-3 and TRBJ1-6, with 7 bases identical to TRBD1. From germline, CDR1 is SGHNT and CDR2 YENEEA. CDR3 length: 15 amino acids. The J segment lost 9 bases and the V segment lost 6 bases, leaving 11 bases of the junction unmatched. The CDR3 DNA reads TGTGCCAGCAGAGACTCAGGGGGGAGAGGTTCACCCCTCCACTTT. As protein: CASRDSGGRGSPLHF.

This sequence joins TRBV4-2 and TRBJ1-6; 9 positions match TRBD1. Unmatched junction bases numbered 12, after V lost 3 bases and J lost 9 bases. Per the germline V gene, CDR1 is LGHNA and CDR2 is YNFKEQ. CDR3 length: 17 amino acids. In nucleotides, the CDR3 is TGTGCCAGCAGCCACATAGCCCCGGGACAGGGCGGTTCACCCCTCCACTTT. Translating it yields CASSHIAPGQGGSPLHF.

The chain is built from TRBV11-1 and TRBJ2-3; TRBD1 aligns across 9 bases. CDR1 is SGHAT, CDR2 FQDESV, per germline (reference sequence). This CDR3 spans 17 amino acids. Trimming removed 5 bases from V and 2 bases from J; junction bases left unmatched: 11. The CDR3, as DNA: TGTGCCAGCAGCCCCCGCTTGGGGACAGGGAACACAGATACGCAGTATTTT. This translates into CASSPRLGTGNTDTQYF.

The chain recombines TRBV5-4 with TRBJ2-3; maybe TRBD1 (5 bases). Trimming took off 0 bases at V and 2 bases at J, with 13 bases between the two ends. Germline V gives CDR1 SGHNT, CDR2 YYREEE (reference sequence). The CDR3 consists of 16 residues. CDR3 nucleotides: TGTGCCAGCAGCTTGGAAGCAGGGCGCTTCACAGATACGCAGTATTTT. Its protein is CASSLEAGRFTDTQYF.

This clone was seen a single time. This chain links TRBV29-1 with TRBJ1-2, with TRBD1 matching 9 bases. J was trimmed by 4 bases and V by 3 bases; bases with no gene match: 6. This CDR3 is 14 amino acids long. CDR1 is SQVTM and CDR2 is ANQGSEA in the germline V gene. The CDR3 DNA follows: TGCAGCGTTGACGGACAGGGGAAGATCTATGGCTACACCTTC. Its translation: CSVDGQGKIYGYTF.